This T cell receptor beta chain originates from a study of cytomegalovirus exposure and HLA in healthy donors (dated by TCRdb to 2016 to 2017). Notes on the research overall: In an earlier analysis of 550 to 750 of the donors, around 290 Gb of sequence data and 90 million to 120 million unique TCR beta sequences from roughly 190 million T cells were reported. About 300 gigabases of sequencing data and approximately 93 million unique TCR sequences were included in an early release covering around 650 HLA-typed donors. Of the approximately 400 genotyped donors, over 65% fell in the genetic ancestry cluster associated with self-reported Caucasian donors. The study aimed to test whether signatures of past pathogen exposure could be identified by cataloging public T cell receptors. Using immunosequencing, the study profiled T cell repertoires from about 610 subjects and related those repertoires to cytomegalovirus serostatus. Besides the first cohort of hundreds of subjects, a separate validation cohort made up of roughly 120 different subjects was used. High-throughput TCR immunosequencing, statistical association of individual TCRs with disease status, and machine learning were combined to predict cytomegalovirus infection status. In a later analysis, previously published TCR beta repertoires from several hundred donors were re-analyzed and high-resolution HLA genotyping was added so that TCR occurrence patterns could be studied. The later analysis used no new phenotypic data to find candidate immune exposures, relying instead on TCR beta sequences and their occurrence across donors. To decide whether each TCR beta V gene segment behaved as functional or pseudogenic, an earlier analysis of approximately 590 of the donors relied on high-throughput TCR beta sequencing. Donor age, sex, ethnicity and CMV serostatus were compiled alongside the repertoire data. Genome-wide SNP genotypes for about 65% of the 666 donors were used in a later genetic analysis, which treated that subset as a discovery cohort. All discovery cohort repertoires had been generated on a single sequencing platform. Class I and class II HLA loci were covered by the typing at four-digit resolution. The number of donors typed differed by locus, with 629-630 for A, B, C, DRB1 and DQB1, around 560 for DQA1, 606 for DPA1, and under 490 for DPB1. Roughly 5 DR-DQ haplotypes were treated as single units for association and clustering because of strong linkage in the cohort. Among roughly 400 genotyped donors of the cohort, an average of around 240,000 unique TCR beta nucleotide sequences were sequenced per donor, around 18% of them non-productive.

Broader findings and caveats from the paper: Immune exposure information for the cohort was limited to CMV serostatus. According to a later analysis, parvovirus B19, influenza, CMV and Epstein-Barr virus appeared linked to several top co-occurrence clusters. At a false discovery rate of 0.05, a later analysis linked under 20,000 TCR beta sequences to specific HLA alleles. A total of 150 to 200 TCR beta chains were listed by the study as associated with cytomegalovirus. Only TCR beta chains were sequenced in this cohort, and the absence of alpha or paired-chain data limited detectable features. Because the 87-base-pair reads could not distinguish some IMGT-functional V segments, including TRBV6-2 and TRBV6-3, those segments were excluded. A group of highly shared sequence variants was considered likely to be a technical artifact of the sequencing pipeline. In a later analysis, HLA-associated TCR beta chains showed more clonal expansion and lower generation probabilities than non-associated chains that were equally common. A further reported finding was that TCR beta sequences accurately predicted the HLA-A and HLA-B alleles for most subjects in the first cohort. Because HLA typing was unavailable for some donors at each locus, only the typed subset was used in association tests. Sequencing depth was assumed to be roughly uniform across donors in the presence/absence analyses, though that assumption may not hold. Broadly in line with IMGT annotations, most TCR beta V segments showed up in productive rearrangements about 90% or about 30% of the time in an earlier analysis of roughly 590 of the donors. In both the original and validation cohorts, the classifier was reported to diagnose cytomegalovirus status with high specificity and sensitivity. In vitro tests confirmed that a few of the cytomegalovirus-associated TCR beta chains recognize cytomegalovirus antigens. An association between a missense DCLRE1C variant and V-gene and J-gene trimming of TCR beta chains was found in a later genetic analysis and replicated in an independent cohort. Assigning TCR associations to individual alleles was difficult when HLA alleles, especially DR and DQ, strongly co-occurred. A later analysis found that most CMV-associated TCR beta chains appeared HLA-restricted, with HLA associations seemingly driven largely by CMV exposure. Because counts were too low, about 17 rarely observed V segments, including chromosome 9 orphons, were excluded from the earlier analysis of several hundred of the donors. A later analysis found that TCR association rates varied across HLA loci, with DRB1 alleles showing the most associated TCRs and HLA-C alleles the fewest. Correlated functional status among segregating V segments might be attributable to linkage disequilibrium, but an unknown experimental factor could not be ruled out. It was suggested by the authors that the approach could potentially be generalized to other disease states and immunological phenotypes. Most TCR sequences were seen in very few donors, while some public TCRs were found in many individuals. Compared with the roughly 670-donor mean, donors in an Asian-associated ancestry cluster had fewer N-insertions in productive TCRs, according to a later genetic analysis.

Library preparation was by the immunoSEQ multiplex PCR assay. For the multiplex PCR, a mixture combining 60 forward primers for TCR Vbeta segments and 13 reverse primers for TCR Jbeta segments was used. The CDR3 region of rearranged TCR beta genes was amplified from genomic DNA by a multiplex PCR assay. On the Illumina HiSeq System, the amplified TCR beta libraries were sequenced as 87-base-pair reads. From the authors' description of their analysis: In a later analysis, roughly 80 million unique TCR beta chains were counted across the approximately 620 repertoires, and approximately 9.9 million of these chains were shared by at least two donors. Raw reads were error-corrected and collapsed into unique sequences with a nearest-neighbor algorithm that merged closely related sequences to remove PCR and sequencing errors. Alignment of CDR3 sequences to IMGT reference sequences was used to assign V, D and J gene segments. For a sequence to be retained, a match of at least six nucleotides to both a V gene segment and a J gene segment was required. Rearrangements were classified as productive when the CDR3 lacked stop codons and remained in frame with V and J, and all other rearrangements were classified as non-productive. Following IMGT convention, CDR3 was defined as the stretch from the second conserved V-encoded cysteine up to the conserved J-encoded phenylalanine. Sequences without an unambiguous match to a single V gene segment were excluded from the earlier analysis of about 630 of the donors. In an earlier analysis of approximately 550 of the donors, V segments were called functional above 56.7% productive rearrangements and were called segregating when the between-donor standard deviation exceeded 5%. A statistical classification framework was developed to diagnose cytomegalovirus status using the catalog of TCR beta chain sequences. A later analysis assigned V and J genes by comparing TCR nucleotide sequences with IMGT/GENE-DB human TR gene sequences. Using the TCRdist pipeline, a later analysis assigned CDR3 sequences along with most-parsimonious VDJ recombination scenarios. In a later analysis, every TCR beta chain was defined by the combination of its CDR3 amino acid sequence and its V-gene family, and reads without a unique V-gene family were dropped. To address suspected cross-contamination and a sequencing artifact, a later analysis removed some 620 highly shared, low-generation-probability nucleotide sequences. A later analysis calculated a clonal expansion index for each public chain from normalized within-repertoire ranks of inferred template counts. In a later analysis, generation probabilities were computed using a VDJ recombination model fitted to out-of-frame rearrangements, and the results were checked against IGoR. A later analysis scored TCR-TCR, TCR-HLA and TCR-CMV co-occurrence with hypergeometric tests, applying a repertoire-size bias correction to TCR pairs. In a later analysis, false discovery rates were estimated by permuting HLA or CMV assignments 20 times. In a later analysis, co-occurring TCRs were grouped with DBSCAN, and TCRdist sequence similarity was added when clustering was performed within HLA-allele-positive subsets. Repertoires with fewer than 30,000 or more than 120,000 public chains, plus five repertoires with anomalous nucleotide sharing, were excluded from co-occurrence clustering. TCRdb limited this immuneACCESS table to in-frame rearrangements with V and J called. A share of clones is missing; checked studies link under half to unresolved V genes, and the rest is unexplained. V and J calls and clone size follow that table, whereas D and trimming were derived from the DNA. Present in this sample are roughly 200,000 clones, 70% to 80% of which were seen just once. 3.5% to 5% of the sample comes from the top ten.

Notes on this clone: Its cognate antigen has yet to be identified. Base qualities are missing; no much larger clone stands one base away.

V is reduced by 6 bases and J by 0 bases, leaving a spacing of 13 bases between them. The CDR3 spans 15 residues, from the cysteine through the phenylalanine. Here the CDR3 DNA is all that survives: 45 bases in frame from base 1. CDR1 and CDR2 (WNHNN, SYGVQD) derive from the germline V gene (reference sequence). The cohort consisted of approximately 690 healthy bone marrow donors. At the time of sampling, every cohort member was nominally healthy, though immune exposures that went unrecorded were likely present. The donor was CMV seropositive and belonged to the group of more than 250 seropositive cohort members. Every donor gave a peripheral blood sample, and the peripheral blood mononuclear cells from that sample were used for TCR beta sequencing. The Qiagen DNeasy Blood Extraction Kit was used to extract genomic DNA from the blood cell samples.

This sequence uses TRBV10-1 and TRBJ2-3; TRBD1 is a possible D gene, resting on 5 matching bases. Sequences were obtained from PBMCs. This sequence was found in a woman under 40 in good health and CMV-seropositive. The DNA sequence is TGCGCCAGCAGCCCGACAGAAACTAGCACAGATACGCAGTATTTT. It translates as CASSPTETSTDTQYF.